A selection of T cell receptor beta chains follows, all from one sample in a study of T cell responses to AZD1222 COVID-19 vaccine. TCRdb's copy holds only in-frame clones and misses some; the assay was immunoSEQ multiplex PCR. The data show roughly 150,000 clones, approximately 90% seen once. Sample: peripheral blood, taken on day 0 of AZD1222 vaccination. These receptors all come from an adult in good health. Both conserved end residues are part of each CDR3. D genes are given only for firm matches. A clone size is listed for some rows: how often the clone was seen (once, few, many), or a class if it is expanded.

j_call	v_call	d_call	clone_size	cdr3_aa	cdr3_nt
TRBJ1-4	TRBV28	TRBD1	few	CASSLEGAGTNEKLFF	TGTGCCAGCAGTCTCGAGGGGGCCGGAACTAATGAAAAACTGTTTTTT
TRBJ2-4	TRBV7-9	-	-	CASSRDPGISKNIQYF	TGTGCCAGCAGCCGCGACCCCGGGATTTCCAAAAACATTCAGTACTTC
TRBJ2-7	TRBV29-1	-	-	CSVEGRFSYEQYF	TGCAGCGTTGAAGGGCGGTTTTCCTACGAGCAGTACTTC
TRBJ1-5	TRBV3-1/TRBV3-2	-	-	CASSQEWGESNQPQHF	TGTGCCAGCAGCCAAGAGTGGGGGGAAAGCAATCAGCCCCAGCATTTT
TRBJ2-7	TRBV7-9	-	-	CASSLATGSPGGGAYEQYF	TGTGCCAGCAGCTTAGCCACCGGCTCTCCGGGAGGGGGCGCCTACGAGCAGTACTTC
TRBJ1-5	TRBV6-5	-	-	CASSPSRSNQPQHF	TGTGCCAGCAGTCCGTCGAGGAGCAATCAGCCCCAGCATTTT
TRBJ2-2	TRBV5-1	-	few	CASSPGEAWTGELFF	TGCGCCAGTTCGCCTGGTGAAGCGTGGACCGGGGAGCTGTTTTTT
TRBJ1-5	TRBV6-2/TRBV6-3	-	-	CASSLQGVQPQHF	TGTGCCAGCAGCCTACAGGGTGTGCAGCCCCAGCATTTT
TRBJ1-2	TRBV23-1	-	-	CASSQSQGRGINYGYTF	TGCGCCAGCAGTCAATCGCAGGGGAGGGGGATTAACTATGGCTACACCTTC
TRBJ1-2	TRBV28	-	-	CASSLQSAGAANYGYTF	TGTGCCAGCAGTTTACAATCCGCCGGGGCAGCGAACTATGGCTACACCTTC
TRBJ2-5	TRBV6-5	TRBD1	-	CASSRQGGETQYF	TGTGCCAGCAGCCGACAGGGTGGAGAGACCCAGTACTTC
TRBJ1-2	TRBV30	-	-	CAWSVRRDTYGYTF	TGTGCCTGGAGTGTACGAAGGGACACCTATGGCTACACCTTC
TRBJ2-6	TRBV18	-	-	CASSPQSGANVLTF	TGTGCCAGCTCACCACAGTCCGGGGCCAACGTCCTGACTTTC
TRBJ2-7	TRBV28	-	few	CASSLVGYEQYF	TGTGCCAGCAGTTTAGTCGGCTACGAGCAGTACTTC
TRBJ1-3	TRBV18	-	-	CASSPSEGPNTIYF	TGTGCCAGCTCACCGTCGGAGGGCCCGAACACCATATATTTT
TRBJ1-5	TRBV6-5	-	-	CASSYSSNQPQHF	TGTGCCAGCAGTTACAGTAGCAATCAGCCCCAGCATTTT
TRBJ1-1	TRBV11-3	TRBD1	-	CASSPYGQGLNTEAFF	TGTGCCAGCAGCCCATATGGACAGGGGTTGAACACTGAAGCTTTCTTT
TRBJ1-3	TRBV4-3	TRBD1	-	CASSPDRVTPGGAIGNTIYF	TGCGCCAGCAGCCCCGACAGGGTAACCCCGGGAGGAGCAATCGGAAACACCATATATTTT
TRBJ2-7	TRBV28	-	-	CASSGGATFSYEQYF	TGTGCCAGCAGTGGCGGGGCCACCTTCTCCTACGAGCAGTACTTC
TRBJ2-7	TRBV5-1	-	-	CASSPNTGPSYEQYF	TGCGCCAGCAGCCCCAATACCGGGCCTTCCTACGAGCAGTACTTC
TRBJ2-1	TRBV28	TRBD1	-	CASSLFLISRQGAPGDNEQFF	TGTGCCAGCAGTTTATTCCTCATCTCGAGACAGGGGGCCCCAGGCGACAATGAGCAGTTCTTC
TRBJ2-4	TRBV29-1	-	-	CSVVAGAKNIQYF	TGCAGCGTTGTCGCGGGAGCCAAAAACATTCAGTACTTC
TRBJ2-1	TRBV7-9	-	-	CASSLATVPYNEQFF	TGTGCCAGCAGCTTAGCTACGGTCCCCTACAATGAGCAGTTCTTC
TRBJ2-1	TRBV9	TRBD2	-	CASSMTSGAYNEQFF	TGTGCCAGCAGCATGACTAGCGGGGCCTACAATGAGCAGTTCTTC
TRBJ2-1	TRBV30	TRBD2	-	CAWTPLGGSSYNEQFF	TGTGCCTGGACACCTTTGGGCGGGAGCTCCTACAATGAGCAGTTCTTC
TRBJ1-2	TRBV4-2	TRBD1	-	CASSPGTGATVWEGYTF	TGTGCCAGCAGCCCCGGGACAGGGGCCACAGTATGGGAAGGCTACACCTTC
TRBJ2-1	TRBV19	TRBD2	-	CASKGTSGRTYNEQFF	TGTGCCAGTAAGGGAACTAGCGGGAGAACCTACAATGAGCAGTTCTTC
TRBJ1-2	TRBV7-3	-	-	CASSLGGHDGYTF	TGTGCCAGCAGCTTAGGGGGGCATGATGGCTACACCTTC
TRBJ1-2	TRBV6-5	-	-	CASRSAGRNGYTF	TGTGCCAGCAGATCAGCAGGGAGGAATGGCTACACCTTC
TRBJ1-2	TRBV30	-	-	CAWSLRGGGDTF	TGTGCCTGGAGTCTTCGGGGTGGGGGTGACACCTTC
TRBJ2-7	TRBV19	-	-	CASSIAGGGSYEQYF	TGTGCCAGTAGTATAGCAGGGGGAGGCTCCTACGAGCAGTACTTC
TRBJ1-3	TRBV15	-	-	CATSRDPIRGGNTIYF	TGTGCCACCAGCAGAGACCCGATACGAGGGGGAAACACCATATATTTT
TRBJ2-7	TRBV11-2	-	-	CASSPVGSYEQYF	TGTGCCAGCAGCCCCGTGGGCTCCTACGAGCAGTACTTC
TRBJ2-7	TRBV18	TRBD2	-	CASSRGRVSYEQYF	TGTGCCAGCTCACGAGGGAGGGTTAGCTACGAGCAGTACTTC
TRBJ2-5	TRBV4-2	-	-	CASSHVRDGGRETQYF	TGTGCCAGCAGCCACGTAAGAGACGGGGGTAGGGAGACCCAGTACTTC
TRBJ1-2	TRBV28	-	-	CASSTLELGYTF	TGTGCCAGCAGTACGTTAGAACTTGGCTACACCTTC
TRBJ2-2	TRBV5-1	-	once	CASSLVTGSTGELFF	TGCGCCAGCAGCTTGGTGACAGGATCCACCGGGGAGCTGTTTTTT
TRBJ2-3	TRBV7-9	-	-	CASSFIHTDTQYF	TGTGCCAGCAGCTTTATTCACACAGATACGCAGTATTTT
TRBJ1-6	TRBV7-8	TRBD1	-	CASSLDRGRSPLHF	TGTGCCAGCAGCCTCGACAGGGGCCGTTCACCCCTCCACTTT
TRBJ2-5	TRBV7-7	TRBD1	-	CASNGTGEIGETQYF	TGTGCTAGCAACGGGACAGGGGAGATCGGAGAGACCCAGTACTTC
TRBJ1-2	TRBV21-1	-	-	CASRSRGCGYTF	TGTGCCAGCAGATCCAGGGGTTGTGGCTACACCTTC
TRBJ2-1	TRBV5-5	TRBD2	-	CASRSISGRTYNEQFF	TGTGCCAGCAGGTCCATTAGCGGGAGAACCTACAATGAGCAGTTCTTC